The clone carrying this TCR beta chain has just one count. Antigen unknown. This sample is part of a study of regulatory T cells in long-lasting Graves disease. Regarding time point: newly diagnosed GD, antithyroid drugs for less than 3 months. Extracted RNA from PBMCs served as the source of the TCR library. Germline V gives CDR1 SGHTA, CDR2 FQGTGA. V lost 0 bases and J lost 8, with 14 bases in between. This CDR3 has 15 amino acids. Study results and caveats: Among samples with persistent disease, TRBV28, TRBJ1-2 and TRBJ2-5 were favored. Persistent Graves' patients possessed reduced TCR diversity relative to recently diagnosed ones.

Combining iRepertoire HTBI primers with Arm-PCR of CDR3 regions, the authors built TCR beta libraries. In the original workflow: The identification of 62 TRBV and over eleven TRBJ segments was made across samples. TCRdb redid the calling of the multiplex PCR reads with MiXCR, one entry per CDR3 protein. These V and J calls derive from TCRdb rather than the authors' analysis. The table has 500,000 or so distinct CDR3 sequences, around 15% seen once. In addition, the sample was reused for a study of T cells in Graves' hyperthyroidism and ophthalmopathy. That source adds: Most thyroid clonotypes that were expanded above 0.001 also turned up in blood.

This receptor was taken from a woman between 50 and 59 years old with Graves disease. The sample consisted of peripheral blood mononuclear cells (PBMCs), taken at new diagnosis, from a patient treated with antithyroid drugs. V usage is TRBV7-3 and J usage is TRBJ2-1; D call uncertain. CDR3 coding DNA: TGTGCCAGCAGCTTAACAGGTCTAGACCGTGATGAGCAGTTCTTC. It yields the protein CASSLTGLDRDEQFF.